The clone carrying this T cell receptor beta chain was counted ten times or more. The antigen is not known. These data come from a study of metastatic and nonmetastatic thyroid tumors. Study-level information: Repertoire data that came from the blood and tumor or nodule tissue of malignant and benign thyroid patients were compared. Points from the study as a whole: TCR beta diversity was reportedly significantly higher in malignant thyroid tumors than benign nodules, in blood and tumor.

No treatment of any kind had been given to any patient before thyroid surgery. The CDR3 contains 12 residues. The V and J ends lost 6 bases and 6 bases respectively, with 11 bases between them. Germline-derived CDR1 and CDR2 are MNHNS and SASEGT. In the authors' methods: Between-group CDR3 differences, defined by clinicopathological status, yielded a distant-metastasis classifier for papillary thyroid cancer. TCRdb re-clonotyped the PCR reads via MiXCR. TCRdb's processing, not the authors' own work, is the source of the V and J calls. Counted here are 30,000 to 40,000 clones, roughly 18% occurring once; the ten biggest clones make up approximately 7%.

Sequenced material: blood. The chain has TRBV6-1 and TRBJ1-1; no clear D gene. The clonotype comes from a female donor with papillary thyroid cancer or a benign thyroid nodule (not recorded which). Some clones in this sample may be carry-over from other donors' samples. In DNA, the CDR3 is TGTGCCAGCAGGCGCAGCGGTTCTGAAGCTTTCTTT. This gives the protein CASRRSGSEAFF.